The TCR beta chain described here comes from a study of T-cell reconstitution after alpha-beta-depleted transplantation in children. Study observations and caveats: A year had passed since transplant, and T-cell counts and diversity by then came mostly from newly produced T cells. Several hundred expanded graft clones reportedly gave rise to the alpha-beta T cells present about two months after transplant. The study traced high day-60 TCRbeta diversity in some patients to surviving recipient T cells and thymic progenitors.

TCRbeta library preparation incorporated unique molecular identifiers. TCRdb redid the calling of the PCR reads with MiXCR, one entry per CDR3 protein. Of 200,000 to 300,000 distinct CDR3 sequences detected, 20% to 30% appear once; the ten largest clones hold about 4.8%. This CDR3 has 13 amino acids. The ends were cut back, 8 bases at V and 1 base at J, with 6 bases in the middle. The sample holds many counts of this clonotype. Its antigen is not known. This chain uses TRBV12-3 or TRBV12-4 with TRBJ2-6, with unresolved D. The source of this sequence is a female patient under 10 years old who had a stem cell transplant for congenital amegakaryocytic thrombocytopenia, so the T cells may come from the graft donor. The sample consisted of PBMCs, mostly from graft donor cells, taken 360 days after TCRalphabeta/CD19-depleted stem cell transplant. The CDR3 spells CASSASGANVLTF. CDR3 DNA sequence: TGTGCCAGCTCGGCTTCTGGGGCCAACGTCCTGACTTTC.